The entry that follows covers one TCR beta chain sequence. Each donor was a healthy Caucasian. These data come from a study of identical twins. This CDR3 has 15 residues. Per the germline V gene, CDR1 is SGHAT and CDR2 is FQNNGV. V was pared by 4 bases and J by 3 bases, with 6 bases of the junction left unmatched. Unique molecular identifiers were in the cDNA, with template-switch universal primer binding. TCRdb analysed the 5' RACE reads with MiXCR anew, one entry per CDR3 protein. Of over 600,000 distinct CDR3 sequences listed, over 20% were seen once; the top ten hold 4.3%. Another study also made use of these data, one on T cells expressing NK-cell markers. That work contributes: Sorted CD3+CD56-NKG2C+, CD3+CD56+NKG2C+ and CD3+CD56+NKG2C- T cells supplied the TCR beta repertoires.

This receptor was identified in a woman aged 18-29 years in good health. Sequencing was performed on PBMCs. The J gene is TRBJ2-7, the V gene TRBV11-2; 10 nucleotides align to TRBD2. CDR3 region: CASSSPGTSVYEQYF. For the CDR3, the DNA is TGTGCCAGCAGCTCACCCGGGACTAGCGTCTACGAGCAGTACTTC. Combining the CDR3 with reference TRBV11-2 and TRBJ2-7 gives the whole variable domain EAGVAQSPRYKIIEKRQSVAFWCNPISGHATLYWYQQILGQGPKLLIQFQNNGVVDDSQLPKDRFSAERLKGVDSTLKIQPAKLEDSAVYLCASSSPGTSVYEQYFGPGTRLTVT.